The 20 T cell receptor beta chains presented below share a single source sample, sequenced in a study of blood T cell repertoires in COVID-19. Sequencing was performed with immunoSEQ multiplex PCR; in TCRdb, only in-frame clones are kept and a portion is missing. The sample shows 80,000 to 100,000 clones, 70% to 85% of them seen only once. Sequencing input: peripheral blood. The receptors were gathered from a man between 65 and 85 years old with active or convalescent COVID-19.

This chain's CDR3 is CASSQDLPNTEAFF. DNA for the CDR3: TGTGCCAGCAGCCAAGATCTTCCGAACACTGAAGCTTTCTTT. The chain combines TRBV4-2 with TRBJ1-1; D ambiguous. This CDR3 spans 14 amino acids. The V end was cut by 0 bases, the J end by 1 base, with 6 bases between. CDR1 and CDR2 (germline): LGHNA, YNFKEQ.

This clone has a handful of counts. J is TRBJ2-2 and V is TRBV20-1; 7 positions match TRBD2. The CDR3 is 14 residues long. Germline V gives CDR1 DFQATT, CDR2 SNEGSKA (reference sequence). The V and J ends lost 3 bases and 7 bases, in that order; junction bases with no gene match: 8. The CDR3 DNA reads TGCAGTGCTAGTCGGTGGGGGGGGAACGGGGAGCTGTTTTTT. Amino acids: CSASRWGGNGELFF.

This clone has only a few counts. The chain carries TRBV10-2 and TRBJ2-7; TRBD2 matches at 9 bases. This CDR3 contains 13 residues. Germline-derived CDR1 and CDR2 are WSHSY and SAAADI. The ends lost 7 bases at V and 3 bases at J; junction bases unmatched: 4. Here the CDR3 reads CASTPSGDYEQYF. In DNA, the CDR3 is TGCGCCAGCACCCCTAGCGGGGACTACGAGCAGTACTTC.

This clone has only a few counts. The rearrangement uses TRBV24-1 and TRBJ2-7; 8 bases are shared with TRBD2. The length of the CDR3 is 17 residues. V was pared by 9 bases and J by 0 bases, with 15 bases of the junction left unmatched. CDR1 is KGHDR, CDR2 SFDVKD, per germline. The CDR3: CATHPPRGDGSSYEQYF. The CDR3 bases are TGTGCCACCCACCCCCCGCGGGGGGATGGAAGCTCCTACGAGCAGTACTTC.

This clone is a singleton in its sample. V gene TRBV7-9 combines with J gene TRBJ1-3; D gene unclear. Trimming cost V 5 bases and J 3 bases, with 11 bases left between them. The CDR3 runs 14 residues. The germline V gene encodes CDR1 SEHNR and CDR2 FQNEAQ (reference sequence). The CDR3 region is CASSLSIGGNTIYF. The DNA of the CDR3 is TGTGCCAGCAGCCTGAGCATCGGTGGAAACACCATATATTTT.

The chain combines TRBV18 with TRBJ1-4; TRBD1 is a possible D gene (5 bases). V dropped 3 bases and J dropped 0 bases, with 8 bases sitting between them. CDR1 and CDR2 (germline): KGHSH, LQKENI. The length of the CDR3 is 15 residues. CDR3 bases: TGTGCCAGCTCACCGGACATTGCAACTAATGAAAAACTGTTTTTT. This encodes CASSPDIATNEKLFF.

The rearrangement links TRBV2 to TRBJ2-7; 8 bases align to TRBD1. The CDR3 has 15 residues. Germline CDR1 is SNHLY and CDR2 is FYNNEI. V lost 5 bases and J lost 7; bases outside the gene matches: 13. The CDR3 sequence: CASSPTVDRAGEQYF. The CDR3 DNA sequence: TGTGCCAGCAGTCCGACCGTGGACAGGGCGGGGGAGCAGTACTTC. Looking up the rest from reference TRBV2 and TRBJ2-7 gives the full variable domain: EPEVTQTPSHQVTQMGQEVILRCVPISNHLYFYWYRQILGQKVEFLVSFYNNEISEKSEIFDDQFSVERPDGSNFTLKIRSTKLEDSAMYFCASSPTVDRAGEQYFGPGTRLTVT.

The chain couples TRBV27 to TRBJ1-6, with a possible D match to TRBD1 (6 bases). The CDR3 consists of 16 residues. V shed 5 bases and J shed 4 bases, with 15 bases lying between them. Germline-derived CDR1 and CDR2 are MNHEY and SMNVEV (reference sequence). The CDR3: CASSTRTVRYNSPLHF. CDR3 coding DNA: TGTGCCAGCAGTACGCGGACAGTCCGATATAATTCACCCCTCCACTTT.

The CDR3 region has the DNA TGTGCCAGCAGCAGGGTTTCGGGGTGTGAGCAGTTCTTC. It is translated as CASSRVSGCEQFF. The rearrangement joins TRBV21-1 to TRBJ2-1; the tabulated D call, TRBD2, remains unverified against the DNA. TRBV21-1 is marked as a pseudogene. The CDR3 sequence is 13 residues long.

The chain employs TRBV7-9 and TRBJ2-5; 14 bases agree with TRBD2. V gave up 5 bases and J gave up 2 bases; unmatched junction bases: 7. CDR1 and CDR2 (germline): SEHNR, FQNEAQ (reference sequence). The CDR3 is made up of 17 amino acids. CDR3 residues: CASSPGLAGGGQETQYF. The DNA for the CDR3 is TGTGCCAGCAGCCCAGGACTAGCGGGGGGAGGGCAAGAGACCCAGTACTTC.

Only a few counts were recorded for this clone. CDR3 nucleotides: TGTGCCAGCAGCGTATACCCCGACACCGCGGGTGGCTACACCTTC. It translates to CASSVYPDTAGGYTF. The chain recombines TRBV9 with TRBJ1-2; D gene ambiguous. V was trimmed by 1 base and J by 7 bases, leaving 17 bases between them. In germline, CDR1 is SGDLS, CDR2 YYNGEE. This CDR3 region has 15 residues.

This chain links TRBV20-1 with TRBJ1-5; tentatively, D is TRBD1 (5 bases). Per germline, CDR1 DFQATT and CDR2 SNEGSKA (reference sequence). The CDR3 covers 14 residues. V was clipped by 3 bases and J by 3 bases, with 12 bases between them. The CDR3 nucleotides read TGCAGTGCTAGTAGTCAGGGTACCAATCAGCCCCAGCATTTT. Translating it yields CSASSQGTNQPQHF.

The V gene is TRBV12-5, the J gene TRBJ2-7, with 14 bases aligning to TRBD2. From germline, CDR1 is LGHNT and CDR2 FRNRAP. The CDR3 spans 15 residues. V gave up 5 bases and J gave up 7 bases; unmatched junction bases: 7. Written as DNA, the CDR3 is TGTGCTAGTGGTACGGGACTAGCGGGGGCGGGAGAGCAGTACTTC. Translating it yields CASGTGLAGAGEQYF.

J is TRBJ2-5 and V is TRBV5-8, with 11 bases identical to TRBD2. V dropped 4 bases and J dropped 8; count of bases not matched to a gene: 7. The CDR3 is 14 residues long. From germline, CDR1 is SGHTS and CDR2 YDEGEE. The CDR3 coding sequence is TGTGCCAGCAGCAGCGGACTAGCGGGCCCCACCCAGTACTTC. It translates to CASSSGLAGPTQYF. The full variable domain, its missing parts supplied by reference TRBV5-8 and TRBJ2-5, is EAGVTQSPTHLIKTRGQQATLRCSPISGHTSVYWYQQALGLGLQFLLWYDEGEERNRGNFPPRFSGRQFPNYSSELNVNALELEDSALYLCASSSGLAGPTQYFGPGTRLLVL.

The gene calls are TRBV13 and TRBJ1-6, with D perhaps matching TRBD1 (5 bases). Per germline, CDR1 PRHDT and CDR2 FYEKMQ (reference sequence). Between the trimmed V and J ends, which lost 5 bases and 5 bases, there was a span of 13 bases. The CDR3 consists of 15 residues. The CDR3 DNA reads as TGTGCCAGCAGCCCCAGGGCTAGGAATAATTCACCCCTCCACTTT. The encoded protein is CASSPRARNNSPLHF.

This chain joins TRBV27 and TRBJ2-1; D unclear. The CDR3 covers 15 residues. The germline CDR1 and CDR2 sequences are MNHEY and SMNVEV (reference sequence). V lost 3 bases to trimming and J lost 9 bases, with 18 bases between them. For the CDR3, the DNA is TGTGCCAGCAGTTTTTTCGGCCTAGATATCGGTGAGCAGTTCTTC. Translating it yields CASSFFGLDIGEQFF.

The V gene is TRBV3-1 (or the pseudogene TRBV3-2), the J gene TRBJ2-7, with D hard to call. The CDR3 sequence is 16 residues long. The V and J ends lost 3 bases and 1 base respectively, with 16 bases between them. Per germline, CDR1 LGHDT and CDR2 YNNKEL (reference sequence). The CDR3 nucleotides are TGTGCCAGCAGCCAGTTCGCGGTTAGTGGGTCCTACGAGCAGTACTTC. Its translation: CASSQFAVSGSYEQYF.

The V call is TRBV11-3, the J call TRBJ1-4; D call uncertain. The germline gives CDR1 SGHNT, CDR2 YENEEA. The ends were cut back, 5 bases at V and 6 bases at J, with 13 bases in the middle. CDR3 length equals 14 residues. As DNA, the CDR3 is TGTGCCAGCAGCGTGGAGTTCGATGATGAAAAACTGTTTTTT. Translation gives CASSVEFDDEKLFF.

This chain links TRBV21-1 with TRBJ2-7; the DNA was not used to check the table's D call, TRBD1. TRBV21-1 is assigned pseudogene status. The CDR3 covers 16 residues. This CDR3 reads CASKGKTSRGLYEQYF. In DNA, the CDR3 is TGTGCCAGCAAAGGGAAGACTAGTAGGGGGCTCTACGAGCAGTACTTC.

The genes are TRBV10-3 and TRBJ2-7; TRBD1 is a possible D gene (6 bases). This CDR3 is built from 13 residues. Per the germline V gene, CDR1 is ENHRY and CDR2 is SYGVKD. Trimming removed 10 bases from V and 3 bases from J, with 16 bases in between. This chain's CDR3 is CATNGQQYYEQYF. As DNA, the CDR3 is TGTGCCACCAACGGACAGCAATACTACGAGCAGTACTTC.